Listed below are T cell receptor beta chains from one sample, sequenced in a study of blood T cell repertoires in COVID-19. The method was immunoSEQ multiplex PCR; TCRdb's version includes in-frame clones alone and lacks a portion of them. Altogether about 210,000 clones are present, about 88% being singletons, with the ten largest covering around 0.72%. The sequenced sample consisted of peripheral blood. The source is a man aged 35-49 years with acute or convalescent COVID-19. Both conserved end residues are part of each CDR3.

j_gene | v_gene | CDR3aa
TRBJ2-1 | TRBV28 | CASISPRVPEQFF
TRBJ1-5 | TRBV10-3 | CAISELTGGQPQHF
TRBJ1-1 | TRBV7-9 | CASSGQGDGTEAFF
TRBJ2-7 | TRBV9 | CASSPSEGQAGGEQYF
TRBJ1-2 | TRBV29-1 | CSGGQGDYGYTF
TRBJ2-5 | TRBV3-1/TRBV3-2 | CASSQESGGETQYF
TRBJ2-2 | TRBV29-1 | CSALDRVTGELFF
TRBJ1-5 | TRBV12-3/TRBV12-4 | CASSLTGAQPQHF
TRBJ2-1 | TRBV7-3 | CASSLDRGNEQFF
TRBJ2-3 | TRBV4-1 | CASSQATSGRTDTQYF
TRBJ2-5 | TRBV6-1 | CASSDDGLAGGSETQYF
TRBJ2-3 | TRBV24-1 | CATSDGQGIYPSTDTQYF
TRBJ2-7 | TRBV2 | CASSEHRTTYEQYF
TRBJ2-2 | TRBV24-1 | CATSDPGQGPGELFF
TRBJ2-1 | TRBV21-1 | CASSKEAGDEQFF
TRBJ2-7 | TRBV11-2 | CASRWTRSYEQYF
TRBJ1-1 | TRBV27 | CASSSLMNTEAFF
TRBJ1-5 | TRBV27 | CASSLGQGMGQPQHF
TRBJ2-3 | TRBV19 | CASSIGRTASTDTQYF
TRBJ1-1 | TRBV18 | CASSSEQGGTEAFF
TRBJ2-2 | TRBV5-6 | CASSLGLLAGTGELFF
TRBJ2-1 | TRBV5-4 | CASSPGDTTYNEQFF
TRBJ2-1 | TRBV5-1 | CASSRSREKLGHEQFF
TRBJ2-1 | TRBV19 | CASSMGREGRVEQFF
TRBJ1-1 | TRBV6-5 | CASSYGTEVNTEAFF
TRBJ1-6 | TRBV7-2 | CASSPWTGESPLHF
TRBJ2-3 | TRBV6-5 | CASSYDGSIKPDTQYF
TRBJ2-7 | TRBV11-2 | CASSPPGLAGESSYEQYF
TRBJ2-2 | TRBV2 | CASLSRSQTGELFF
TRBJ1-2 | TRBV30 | CAWSDYQGNYGYTF
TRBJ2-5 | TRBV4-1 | CASSQGLAHRQETQYF
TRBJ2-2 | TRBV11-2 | CASSSGVGLADTIGELFF
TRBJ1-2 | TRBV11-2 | CASTEPYGYTF
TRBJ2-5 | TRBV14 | CASSQDEAGAETQYF
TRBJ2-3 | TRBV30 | CAWRDRGPTDTQYF
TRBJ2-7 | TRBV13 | CASTRLGRDGYEQYF
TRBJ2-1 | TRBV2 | CASSKTSGRYNEQFF
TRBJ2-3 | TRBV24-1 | CATSHRTSGRIGDTQYF
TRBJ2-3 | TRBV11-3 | CASSLGGQGITDTQYF
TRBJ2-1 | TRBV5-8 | CASSFGTSGALNEQFF
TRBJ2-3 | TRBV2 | CASNPGQGTDTQYF